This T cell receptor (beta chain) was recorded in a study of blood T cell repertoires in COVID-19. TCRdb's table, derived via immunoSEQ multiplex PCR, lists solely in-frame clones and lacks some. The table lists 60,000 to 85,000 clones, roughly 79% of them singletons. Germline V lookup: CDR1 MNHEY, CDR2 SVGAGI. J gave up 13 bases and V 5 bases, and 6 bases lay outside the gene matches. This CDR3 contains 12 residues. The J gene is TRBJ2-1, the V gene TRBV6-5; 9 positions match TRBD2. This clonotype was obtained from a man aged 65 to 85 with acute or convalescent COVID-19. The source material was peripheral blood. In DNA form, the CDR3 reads TGTGCCAGCAGTCGTGGGGGGACTAGCCAGTTCTTC. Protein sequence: CASSRGGTSQFF.